What follows is one T cell receptor beta chain and its context. The data were produced by immunoSEQ multiplex PCR, yet TCRdb's version contains in-frame clones alone and is incomplete. The top ten hold just over 3% of the sample, which has about 37,000 clones, 65% to 85% seen once. These data come from a study of blood T cell repertoires in COVID-19. The material sequenced was peripheral blood. The TCR comes from a man between 65 and 80 years old with COVID-19, enrolled during active disease.

CDR3 DNA: TGTGCCAGCAGCCTGGACAGGAGGGCTCCTTTAGGAGGCTCCTACGAGCAGTACTTC. It encodes CASSLDRRAPLGGSYEQYF. V and J are TRBV5-6 and TRBJ2-7, with TRBD1 as a possible D gene (7 bases). V was pared by 4 bases and J by 0 bases, with 26 bases between. The germline V gene encodes CDR1 SGHDT and CDR2 YYEEEE. The CDR3 loop spans 19 amino acids.